Sequencing of this T cell receptor beta chain was carried out in a study of cytomegalovirus exposure and HLA in healthy donors (dated by TCRdb to the late 2010s). The study in broad terms: An earlier analysis of fewer than 750 of the donors reported 276 Gb of sequence data and around 100 million unique TCR beta sequences obtained from 150 million to 200 million T cells. An early release covering 550 to 700 HLA-typed donors comprised 250 to 350 gigabases of sequencing data and approximately 85 million unique TCR sequences. The genetic ancestry cluster associated with self-reported Caucasian donors included around four fifths of the roughly 400 genotyped donors. The study aimed to test whether cataloging public T cell receptors could reveal signatures of past pathogen exposure. Using immunosequencing, the study profiled T cell repertoires from 640 or so subjects and related those repertoires to cytomegalovirus serostatus. A separate validation cohort of 90 to 150 different subjects was used in addition to the approximately 610-subject first cohort. The study combined high-throughput TCR immunosequencing, statistical association of individual TCRs with disease status, and machine learning to predict cytomegalovirus infection status. In a later analysis, previously published TCR beta repertoires from several hundred donors were re-analyzed and high-resolution HLA genotyping was added so that TCR occurrence patterns could be studied. Rather than using new phenotypic data, the later analysis identified candidate immune exposures from TCR beta sequences and from how often those sequences occurred across donors. In an earlier analysis of 587 of the donors, high-throughput TCR beta sequencing was used to judge whether each TCR beta V gene segment behaved as functional or pseudogenic. Donor age, sex, ethnicity and CMV serostatus were compiled alongside the repertoire data. Genome-wide SNP genotypes for about 65% of the 666 donors were used in a later genetic analysis, which treated that subset as a discovery cohort. All discovery cohort repertoires had been generated on a single sequencing platform. HLA typing covered class I and class II loci at four-digit resolution. The number of typed donors differed by locus: about 620-640 for A, B, C, DRB1 and DQB1; approximately 520 for DQA1; over 600 for DPA1; and around 450 for DPB1. Roughly five DR-DQ haplotypes were handled as single units for association and clustering because linkage in the cohort was strong. Among roughly 370 genotyped donors of the cohort, an average of around 240,000 unique TCR beta nucleotide sequences were sequenced per donor, around 20% of them non-productive.

Per the germline V gene, MNHNS is the CDR1 and SASEGT is the CDR2. Including cysteine and phenylalanine, the CDR3 has 15 amino acids. The CDR3 DNA has 45 bases and is translated from base 1. After removal of 3 bases from V and 3 bases from J, the junction retains 6 bases not matched to a gene. Receptor amplification or capture employed the immunoSEQ multiplex PCR assay. For the multiplex PCR, a mixture combining 60 forward primers for TCR Vbeta segments and 13 reverse primers for TCR Jbeta segments was used. Amplification of the CDR3 region of rearranged TCR beta genes was performed with a multiplex PCR assay on genomic DNA. The Illumina HiSeq System was used to sequence the amplified TCR beta libraries as 87-base-pair reads. Turning to the authors' computational methods: A later analysis counted about 80 million unique TCR beta chains across the 600 to 850 repertoires, and some 12 million of these chains were shared by at least two donors. A nearest-neighbor algorithm error-corrected the raw reads and collapsed the reads into unique sequences, merging closely related sequences to remove PCR and sequencing errors. CDR3 sequences were aligned to IMGT reference sequences to assign V, D and J gene segments. For a sequence to be retained, at least a six-nucleotide match to both a V gene segment and a J gene segment was required. Rearrangements were classified as productive when the CDR3 lacked stop codons and remained in frame with V and J, and all other rearrangements were classified as non-productive. Following IMGT convention, CDR3 was defined as the stretch from the second conserved V-encoded cysteine to the conserved J-encoded phenylalanine. The earlier analysis of fewer than 700 of the donors excluded sequences that lacked an unambiguous match to a single V gene segment. An earlier analysis of about 590 of the donors classified V segments as functional when productive rearrangements were above 56.7% and as segregating when the standard deviation between donors was above 5%. A statistical classification framework was built for diagnosing cytomegalovirus status from the catalog of TCR beta chain sequences. A later analysis assigned V and J genes by comparing TCR nucleotide sequences with IMGT/GENE-DB human TR gene sequences. In a later analysis, CDR3 sequences and most-parsimonious VDJ recombination scenarios were assigned using the TCRdist pipeline. In a later analysis, each TCR beta chain was defined by its CDR3 amino acid sequence together with its V-gene family, and reads lacking a unique V-gene family were excluded. As a way to deal with suspected cross-contamination and a sequencing artifact, a later analysis dropped 592 nucleotide sequences that were highly shared and had low generation probability. In a later analysis, a clonal expansion index was calculated for each public chain from normalized within-repertoire ranks of inferred template counts. A later analysis computed generation probabilities with a VDJ recombination model fitted to out-of-frame rearrangements, and checked the results against IGoR. In a later analysis, TCR-TCR, TCR-HLA and TCR-CMV co-occurrence was scored with hypergeometric tests, and a repertoire-size bias correction was applied to TCR pairs. A later analysis estimated false discovery rates by permuting HLA or CMV assignments 20 times. A later analysis grouped co-occurring TCRs with DBSCAN, adding TCRdist sequence similarity when clustering within HLA-allele-positive subsets. For co-occurrence clustering, repertoires with fewer than 30,000 or more than 120,000 public chains were excluded, along with 5 or 6 repertoires with anomalous nucleotide sharing. Entries here come from immuneACCESS through TCRdb and include only in-frame sequences with V and J called. Some clones fail to appear in such tables; in the studies checked, an unresolved V gene covers under half of the shortfall, and the cause of the remainder is unknown. The DNA gave D and trimming, while V, J and clone size come from that table. Here the sample has tens of thousands of clones; around 77% occur a single time. Together, the top ten hold 3.7% of the sample.

The full study reports these points: Because HLA typing was unavailable for some donors at each locus, only the typed subset was used in association tests. A later analysis associated 17,000 or so TCR beta sequences with specific HLA alleles at a false discovery rate of 0.05. A further reported finding was that TCR beta sequences accurately predicted the HLA-A and HLA-B alleles for most subjects in the first cohort. For the cohort, immune exposure information was limited to CMV serostatus. Linkage disequilibrium might explain the correlated functional status among segregating V segments, but an unknown experimental factor could not be excluded. When HLA alleles, especially DR and DQ, strongly co-occurred, attributing TCR associations to individual alleles was difficult. A cluster of highly shared sequence variants was judged likely to be a technical artifact of the sequencing pipeline. The classifier was reported to diagnose cytomegalovirus status with high specificity and sensitivity in both the original and validation cohorts. Several of the top co-occurrence clusters appeared to be linked to parvovirus B19, influenza, CMV and Epstein-Barr virus, according to a later analysis. In vitro tests confirmed that a few of the cytomegalovirus-associated TCR beta chains recognize cytomegalovirus antigens. In a later analysis, TCR association rates were found to vary across HLA loci, with the most associated TCRs seen for DRB1 alleles and the fewest for HLA-C alleles. In this cohort, only TCR beta chains were sequenced, and detectable features were limited by the absence of alpha or paired-chain data. The authors suggested that the approach could potentially be extended to other disease states and immunological phenotypes. The earlier analysis of some 560 of the donors excluded approximately 17 rarely observed V segments, including chromosome 9 orphons, because counts were too low. The study listed 164 TCR beta chains as associated with cytomegalovirus. Sequencing depth was assumed to be roughly uniform across donors in the presence/absence analyses, though that assumption may not hold. Because the 87-base-pair reads could not distinguish some IMGT-functional V segments, including TRBV6-2 and TRBV6-3, those segments were excluded. Broadly in line with IMGT annotations, most TCR beta V segments showed up in productive rearrangements about 90% or about 30% of the time in an earlier analysis of roughly 590 of the donors. A later analysis found that most CMV-associated TCR beta chains appeared HLA-restricted, with HLA associations seemingly driven largely by CMV exposure. A later genetic analysis associated a missense DCLRE1C variant with V-gene and J-gene trimming of TCR beta chains, and an independent cohort replicated the association. A later genetic analysis reported fewer N-insertions in productive TCRs among donors in an Asian-associated ancestry cluster than the roughly 700-donor mean. Most TCR sequences were observed very rarely across donors, whereas some public TCRs were present in many individuals. In a later analysis, HLA-associated TCR beta chains showed more clonal expansion and lower generation probabilities than non-associated chains that were equally common.

In total, over 600 healthy bone marrow donors made up the cohort. At the time of sampling, every cohort member was nominally healthy, though immune exposures that went unrecorded were likely present. The donor tested CMV seronegative, placing the donor among the 350 to 400 seronegative members of the cohort. A peripheral blood sample was provided by each donor, and peripheral blood mononuclear cells were used for TCR beta sequencing. The Qiagen DNeasy Blood Extraction Kit was used to extract genomic DNA from the blood cell samples. This clone was seen a few times. No antigen is known for it. No much larger clone is present one base from it, and per-base qualities are unavailable.

The sequence was collected from a man aged 30 to 39 in good health and CMV-seronegative. Sequences were obtained from PBMCs. Here the chain combines TRBV6-1 and TRBJ1-1; TRBD1 aligns with 8 central bases. The DNA is as follows: TGTGCCAGCAGTGACGCCCCGGACAGGGACACTGAAGCTTTCTTT. The encoded protein is CASSDAPDRDTEAFF.